The present T cell receptor beta chain was sequenced within a study of Graves' ophthalmopathy and Graves' hyperthyroidism. The study's findings and limits: Most expanded clonotypes from thyroid (those above 0.001 frequency) were also found in blood. Using a 13-signature model, the authors split ophthalmopathy from stable hyperthyroidism, with roughly 91% sensitivity and around 84% specificity.

This clonotype turned up a few times. What it recognizes is unknown. RNA transcripts served as template for amplifying TCR beta CDR3 sequences. In the first round, RT-PCR was carried out with HTBI primers, and a multiplex PCR formed the second round. MiXCR, applied by TCRdb to the multiplex PCR reads, yields one record per CDR3 protein. The sample lists over a million distinct CDR3 sequences, about two fifths occurring once. Germline V gene data show CDR1 as GTSNPN and CDR2 as SVGIG (reference sequence). The ends were cut back, 0 bases at V and 13 bases at J, with 19 bases in the middle. The CDR3 contains 15 residues.

The sequenced material came from peripheral blood or thyroid tissue (not recorded which). The TCR comes from an adult man with Graves' hyperthyroidism. The V call is TRBV30, the J call TRBJ1-6; D is perhaps TRBD1 (5 bases). CDR3 nucleotide sequence: TGTGCCTGGAGTGTAAAAGGGGCAGGCCGCCCCCCCCTCCACTTT. This sequence encodes CAWSVKGAGRPPLHF.